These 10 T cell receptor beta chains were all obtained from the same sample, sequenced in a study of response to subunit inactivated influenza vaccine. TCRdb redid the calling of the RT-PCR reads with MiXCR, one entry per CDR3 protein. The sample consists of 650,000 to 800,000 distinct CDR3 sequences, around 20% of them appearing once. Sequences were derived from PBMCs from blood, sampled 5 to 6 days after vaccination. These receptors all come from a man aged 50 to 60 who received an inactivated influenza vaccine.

As DNA, the CDR3 is TGTGCCAGCAGTACCCGGGAAAAAAGGCGGTTCTTC. This translates into CASSTREKRRFF. The V and J genes are TRBV12-3 or TRBV12-4 and TRBJ2-1; tentatively, D is TRBD2 (5 bases). CDR3 size: 12 residues. The V and J ends lost 5 bases and 15 bases respectively, with 17 bases between them.

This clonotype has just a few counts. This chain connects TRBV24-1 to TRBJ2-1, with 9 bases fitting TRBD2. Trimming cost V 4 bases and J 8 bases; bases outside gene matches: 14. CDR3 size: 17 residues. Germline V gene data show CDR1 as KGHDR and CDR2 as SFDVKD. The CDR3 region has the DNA TGTGCCACCAGTGACACTTCCTGGCGGGGGGGCCGGGATGAGCAGTTCTTC. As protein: CATSDTSWRGGRDEQFF.

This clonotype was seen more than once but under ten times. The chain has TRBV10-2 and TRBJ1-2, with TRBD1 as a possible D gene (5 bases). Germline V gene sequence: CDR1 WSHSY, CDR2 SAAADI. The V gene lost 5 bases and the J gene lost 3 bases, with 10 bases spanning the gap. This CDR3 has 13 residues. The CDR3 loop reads CASSQRGDYGYTF. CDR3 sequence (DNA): TGCGCCAGCAGTCAGAGGGGCGACTATGGCTACACCTTC.

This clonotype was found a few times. In DNA form, the CDR3 reads TGTGCCAGCAGTTTGGGGGGAGTTACGGACGAGCAGTACTTC. Protein product: CASSLGGVTDEQYF. J is TRBJ2-7 and V is TRBV28, with a weak D call TRBD2 (6 bases). From germline, CDR1 is MDHEN and CDR2 SYDVKM. The CDR3 totals 14 residues. The germline V and J ends were trimmed by 3 bases and 5 bases, with 14 bases remaining between them.

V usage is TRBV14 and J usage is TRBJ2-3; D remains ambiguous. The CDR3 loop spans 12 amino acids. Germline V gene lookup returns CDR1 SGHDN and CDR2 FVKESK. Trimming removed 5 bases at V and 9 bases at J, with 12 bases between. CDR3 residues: CASSSPAGTQYF. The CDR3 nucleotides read TGTGCCAGCAGCTCCCCGGCTGGGACGCAGTATTTT.

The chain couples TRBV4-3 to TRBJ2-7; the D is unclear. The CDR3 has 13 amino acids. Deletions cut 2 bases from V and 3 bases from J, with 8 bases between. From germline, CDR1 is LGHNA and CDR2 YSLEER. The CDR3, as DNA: TGCGCCAGCAGCCAACGGGTAGGCTACGAGCAGTACTTC. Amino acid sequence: CASSQRVGYEQYF.

In DNA form, the CDR3 reads TGTGCCTGGAGTCTAGAGACAGGGCGTGAGCAGTTCTTC. This translates into CAWSLETGREQFF. The chain carries TRBV30 and TRBJ2-1; 7 positions agree with TRBD1. Germline V gives CDR1 GTSNPN, CDR2 SVGIG (reference sequence). The CDR3 runs 13 residues. Trimming removed 2 bases from V and 9 bases from J; junction bases left unmatched: 7.

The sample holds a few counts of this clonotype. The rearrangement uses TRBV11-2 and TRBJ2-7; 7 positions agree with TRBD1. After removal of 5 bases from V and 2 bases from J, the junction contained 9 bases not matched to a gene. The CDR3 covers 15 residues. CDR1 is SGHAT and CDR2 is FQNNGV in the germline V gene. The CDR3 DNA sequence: TGTGCCAGCAGCCTCACAGGACAGGCTGCCTACGAGCAGTACTTC. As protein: CASSLTGQAAYEQYF.

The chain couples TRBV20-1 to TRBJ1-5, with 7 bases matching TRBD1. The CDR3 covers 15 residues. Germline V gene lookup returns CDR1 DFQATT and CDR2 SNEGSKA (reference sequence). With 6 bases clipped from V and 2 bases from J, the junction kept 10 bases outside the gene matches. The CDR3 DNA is TGCAGTGCCACCACAGGGGAACATCGCAATCAGCCCCAGCATTTT. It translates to CSATTGEHRNQPQHF.

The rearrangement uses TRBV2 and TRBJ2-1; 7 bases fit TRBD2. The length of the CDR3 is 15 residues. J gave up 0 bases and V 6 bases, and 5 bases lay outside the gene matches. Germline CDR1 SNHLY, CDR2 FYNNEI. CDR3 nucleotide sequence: TGTGCCAGCAGAGAACTAGCGAACTCCTACAATGAGCAGTTCTTC. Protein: CASRELANSYNEQFF.